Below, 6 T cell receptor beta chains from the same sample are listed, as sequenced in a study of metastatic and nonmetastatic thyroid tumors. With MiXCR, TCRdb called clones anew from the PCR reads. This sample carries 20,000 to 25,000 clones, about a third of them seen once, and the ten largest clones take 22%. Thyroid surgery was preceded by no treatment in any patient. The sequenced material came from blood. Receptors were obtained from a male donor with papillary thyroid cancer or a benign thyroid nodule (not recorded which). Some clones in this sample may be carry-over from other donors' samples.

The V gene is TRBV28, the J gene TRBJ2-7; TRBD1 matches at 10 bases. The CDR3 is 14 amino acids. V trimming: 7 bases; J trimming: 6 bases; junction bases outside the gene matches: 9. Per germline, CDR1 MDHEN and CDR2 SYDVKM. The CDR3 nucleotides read TGTGCCAGCATTCCGGGACAGGGGCGTATCGAGCAGTACTTC. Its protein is CASIPGQGRIEQYF. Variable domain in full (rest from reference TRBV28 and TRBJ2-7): DVKVTQSSRYLVKRTGEKVFLECVQDMDHENMFWYRQDPGLGLRLIYFSYDVKMKEKGDIPEGYSVSREKKERFSLILESASTNQTSMYLCASIPGQGRIEQYFGPGTRLTVT.

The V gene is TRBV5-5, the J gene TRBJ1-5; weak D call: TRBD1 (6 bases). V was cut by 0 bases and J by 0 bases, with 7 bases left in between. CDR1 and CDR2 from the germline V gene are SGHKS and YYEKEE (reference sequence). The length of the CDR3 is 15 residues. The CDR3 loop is CASSLGTDSNQPQHF. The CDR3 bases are TGTGCCAGCAGCTTGGGGACAGATAGCAATCAGCCCCAGCATTTT.

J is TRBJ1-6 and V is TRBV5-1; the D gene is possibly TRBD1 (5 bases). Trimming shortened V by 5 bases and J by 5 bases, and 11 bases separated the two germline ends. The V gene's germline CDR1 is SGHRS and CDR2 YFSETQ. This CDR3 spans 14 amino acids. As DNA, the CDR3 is TGCGCCAGCAGAAGGGACCGAAATAATTCACCCCTCCACTTT. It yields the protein CASRRDRNNSPLHF.

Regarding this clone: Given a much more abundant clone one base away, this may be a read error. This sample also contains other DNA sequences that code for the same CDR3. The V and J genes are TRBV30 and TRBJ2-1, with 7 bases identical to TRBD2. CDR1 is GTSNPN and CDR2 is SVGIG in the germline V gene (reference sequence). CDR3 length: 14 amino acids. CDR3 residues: CAWGGERDWDEQFF. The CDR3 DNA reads TGCGCCTGGGGGGGAGAGCGGGATTGGGATGAGCAGTTCTTC. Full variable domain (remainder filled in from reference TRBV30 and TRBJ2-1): SQTIHQWPATLVQPVGSPLSLECTVEGTSNPNLYWYRQAAGRGLQLLFYSVGIGQISSEVPQNLSASRPQDRQFILSSKKLLLSDSGFYLCAWGGERDWDEQFFGPGTRLTVL.

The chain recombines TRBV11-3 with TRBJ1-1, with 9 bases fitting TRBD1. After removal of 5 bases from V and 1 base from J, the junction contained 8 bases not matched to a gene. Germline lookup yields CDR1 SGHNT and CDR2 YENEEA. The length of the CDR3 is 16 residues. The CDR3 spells CASSPRTGARNTEAFF. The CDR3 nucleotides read TGTGCCAGCAGCCCCCGGACAGGGGCACGGAACACTGAAGCTTTCTTT.

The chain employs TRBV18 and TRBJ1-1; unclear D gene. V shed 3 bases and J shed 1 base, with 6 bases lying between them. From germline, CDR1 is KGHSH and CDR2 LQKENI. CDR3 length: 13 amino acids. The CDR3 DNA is TGTGCCAGCTCACCCACTCAGAACACTGAAGCTTTCTTT. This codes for CASSPTQNTEAFF.